The 32 T cell receptor beta chains presented below share a single source sample, sequenced in a study of shared clonotypes between healthy human individuals. The protocol was immunoSEQ multiplex PCR, while the TCRdb copy is restricted to in-frame clones and leaves out a portion. The sample lists fewer than 850,000 clones, approximately 75% occurring once. Specimen: memory CD4+ T cells sorted from blood. Documented subset: CD45RA-negative fraction. These receptors were obtained from a woman in her twenties or thirties in good health.

The chain recombines TRBV2 with TRBJ2-3; 10 bases are shared with TRBD2. The CDR3 is 16 residues long. The V gene end was trimmed by 7 bases and the J gene end by 2 bases; junction bases not matched to a gene: 9. Germline values: CDR1 SNHLY, CDR2 FYNNEI. CDR3 bases: TGTGCCAGCACCGCAGGTCTAGCGGGGGACACAGATACGCAGTATTTT. It encodes CASTAGLAGDTDTQYF.

The chain combines TRBV13 with TRBJ2-2; no reliable D call. This CDR3 comprises 16 residues. The germline V gene has CDR1 PRHDT and CDR2 FYEKMQ (reference sequence). Between the trimmed V and J ends, which lost 1 base and 2 bases, there was a span of 11 bases. The CDR3 coding sequence is TGTGCCAGCAGCTTAGCAGGTGGAGTCAACACCGGGGAGCTGTTTTTT. Its translation is CASSLAGGVNTGELFF. Looking up the rest from reference TRBV13 and TRBJ2-2 gives the full variable domain: AAGVIQSPRHLIKEKRETATLKCYPIPRHDTVYWYQQGPGQDPQFLISFYEKMQSDKGSIPDRFSAQQFSDYHSELNMSSLELGDSALYFCASSLAGGVNTGELFFGEGSRLTVL.

This clone has a handful of counts. Other DNA sequences in the sample encode the same CDR3. V usage is TRBV29-1 and J usage is TRBJ2-6; 9 positions agree with TRBD1. The germline V gene encodes CDR1 SQVTM and CDR2 ANQGSEA. J was trimmed by 4 bases and V by 4 bases; bases with no gene match: 2. This CDR3 has 14 residues. The CDR3 DNA sequence: TGCAGCGTTGGGGACAGGGCCGGGGCCAACGTCCTGACTTTC. Protein product: CSVGDRAGANVLTF.

Regarding this clone: A read error is the likely source, as a far larger clone sits one nucleotide away. V is TRBV19 and J is TRBJ1-5, with TRBD1 identical over 7 bases. The CDR3 sequence is 12 residues long. V lost 9 bases to trimming and J lost 4 bases; unmatched junction nucleotides: 3. In germline, CDR1 is LNHDA, CDR2 SQIVND (reference sequence). The CDR3 nucleotides are TGTGCCAGCAGGGGGGGGAATCAGCCCCAGCATTTT. Protein sequence: CASRGGNQPQHF.

The CDR3 region has the DNA TGCAGCGTGGGCCATAAACTAGCGGGAGGAAATGAGCAGTTCTTC. It encodes CSVGHKLAGGNEQFF. The chain employs TRBV29-1 and TRBJ2-1, with 12 bases aligning to TRBD2. Germline-derived CDR1 and CDR2 are SQVTM and ANQGSEA. Germline trimming cut 6 bases from V and 7 bases from J; bases unmatched to any gene: 10. This CDR3 region has 15 residues.

The genes are TRBV27 and TRBJ2-3, with a possible D match to TRBD2 (6 bases). This CDR3 is 14 amino acids long. Trimming removed 5 bases from V and 4 bases from J, with 13 bases in between. Germline V CDR1 and CDR2: MNHEY, SMNVEV (reference sequence). The CDR3 region is CASSTGSNADTQYF. Written as DNA, the CDR3 is TGTGCCAGCAGTACCGGGAGTAACGCAGATACGCAGTATTTT.

There are a few counts of this clone. The rearrangement links TRBV7-9 to TRBJ2-5; 7 bases agree with TRBD2. The germline V gene has CDR1 SEHNR and CDR2 FQNEAQ (reference sequence). The CDR3 runs 14 residues. V was clipped by 7 bases and J by 5 bases; unmatched bases: 10. CDR3 in DNA: TGTGCCAGCACCCGGGGGGAATTTTCGGAGACCCAGTACTTC. This encodes CASTRGEFSETQYF.

This chain connects TRBV2 to TRBJ1-1; TRBD1 aligns across 7 bases. J was trimmed by 4 bases and V by 10 bases; bases with no gene match: 12. The CDR3 has 14 amino acids. Germline CDR1 is SNHLY and CDR2 is FYNNEI. CDR3 sequence reads: CATTRRQGGTEAFF. CDR3 DNA sequence: TGTGCCACCACCCGCCGACAGGGTGGCACTGAAGCTTTCTTT. The full variable domain, with the rest looked up from reference TRBV2 and TRBJ1-1, is EPEVTQTPSHQVTQMGQEVILRCVPISNHLYFYWYRQILGQKVEFLVSFYNNEISEKSEIFDDQFSVERPDGSNFTLKIRSTKLEDSAMYFCATTRRQGGTEAFFGQGTRLTVV.

The chain couples TRBV7-9 to TRBJ1-1; 9 positions match TRBD1. V lost 11 bases, J lost 3 bases, and 10 bases stayed unmatched. The CDR3 extends over 14 amino acids. Germline CDR1 SEHNR, CDR2 FQNEAQ (reference sequence). For the CDR3, the DNA is TGTGCCGTTACAGGGGGCGCGAGGCACACTGAAGCTTTCTTT. Its protein product is CAVTGGARHTEAFF. Combining the CDR3 with reference TRBV7-9 and TRBJ1-1 gives the whole variable domain DTGVSQNPRHKITKRGQNVTFRCDPISEHNRLYWYRQTLGQGPEFLTYFQNEAQLEKSRLLSDRFSAERPKGSFSTLEIQRTEQGDSAMYLCAVTGGARHTEAFFGQGTRLTVV.

This clone was seen only a few times. This chain links TRBV5-1 with TRBJ2-1, with 9 bases lining up with TRBD2. The germline CDR1 and CDR2 sequences are SGHRS and YFSETQ. V dropped 2 bases and J dropped 3; count of bases not matched to a gene: 3. This CDR3 spans 15 amino acids. CDR3 sequence: CASSFDSGSYNEQFF. The CDR3 nucleotides are TGCGCCAGCAGCTTCGATAGCGGGAGCTACAATGAGCAGTTCTTC.

This sequence joins TRBV11-1 and TRBJ2-5, with a weak D call TRBD1 (5 bases). The CDR3 consists of 16 residues. Trimming shortened V by 4 bases and J by 3 bases, and 18 bases separated the two germline ends. The germline V gene encodes CDR1 SGHAT and CDR2 FQDESV (reference sequence). The CDR3 reads CASSYGPSVDKETQYF. CDR3 coding DNA: TGTGCCAGCAGCTATGGTCCTTCGGTGGACAAAGAGACCCAGTACTTC.

A few counts support this clone. This chain joins TRBV7-3 and TRBJ1-1; the D gene is possibly TRBD1 (5 bases). Looked up from germline, CDR1 is SGHTA and CDR2 is FQGTGA. The CDR3 totals 13 residues. Trimming pared 1 base from V and 8 bases from J, leaving 11 bases between. CDR3 sequence reads: CASSLMGGEEAFF. In DNA, the CDR3 is TGTGCCAGCAGCTTAATGGGAGGGGAAGAAGCTTTCTTT.

This clone was detected only once. The chain recombines TRBV28 with TRBJ2-7; TRBD2 might be the D (6 bases). V was shortened by 7 bases and J by 0 bases, with 13 bases between the two germline ends. CDR3 size: 14 residues. Germline V gene sequence: CDR1 MDHEN, CDR2 SYDVKM. CDR3: CASMVGLPSYEQYF. As DNA, the CDR3 is TGTGCCAGCATGGTTGGACTACCCTCCTACGAGCAGTACTTC.

The chain recombines TRBV4-1 with TRBJ2-2; D remains ambiguous. This CDR3 has 12 amino acids. Germline V gene data show CDR1 as MGHRA and CDR2 as YSYEKL. V gave up 6 bases and J gave up 2 bases, with 4 bases separating them. The CDR3 nucleotides are TGCGCCAGCAGACTAAACACCGGGGAGCTGTTTTTT. Translating it yields CASRLNTGELFF.

This chain uses TRBV5-1 with TRBJ2-2, with D tentatively TRBD1 (5 bases). Germline CDR1 is SGHRS and CDR2 is YFSETQ. This CDR3 contains 17 residues. Deletions cut 0 bases from V and 4 bases from J, with 16 bases between. The CDR3 spells CASSLVSGPTSTGELFF. DNA for the CDR3: TGCGCCAGCAGCTTGGTTTCAGGGCCGACCTCCACCGGGGAGCTGTTTTTT.

Concerning this clone itself: In the same sample, other DNA sequences code for this CDR3. The J gene is TRBJ1-3, the V gene TRBV15, with 7 bases matching TRBD1. CDR3 length: 16 amino acids. The V segment lost 0 bases and the J segment 0 bases; nucleotides outside the gene matches: 2. Germline V gene data show CDR1 as LNHNV and CDR2 as YYDKDF (reference sequence). CDR3 DNA sequence: TGTGCCACCAGCAGAGATACAGGGGCCTCTGGAAACACCATATATTTT. It encodes CATSRDTGASGNTIYF.

This clone was recorded many times. The sample has other DNA sequences that encode this CDR3 too. The rearrangement joins TRBV5-1 to TRBJ2-7, with TRBD2 matching over 13 bases. Germline lookup yields CDR1 SGHRS and CDR2 YFSETQ. This CDR3 is built from 15 residues. J was trimmed by 1 base and V by 3 bases; bases with no gene match: 1. The CDR3 DNA follows: TGCGCCAGCAGCTCGGGACTAGCGGGATCCTACGAGCAGTACTTC. This sequence encodes CASSSGLAGSYEQYF.

This clone was counted at least ten times. V usage is TRBV4-1 and J usage is TRBJ2-2; 7 bases line up with TRBD1. There are 16 residues in the CDR3. Germline CDR1 and CDR2: MGHRA and YSYEKL. The V and J ends lost 1 base and 7 bases, in that order; junction bases with no gene match: 9. The CDR3 sequence is CASSQAGGNRGGELFF. Here the CDR3 DNA reads TGCGCCAGCAGCCAAGCTGGCGGCAACAGGGGCGGGGAGCTGTTTTTT.

This chain uses TRBV7-9 with TRBJ1-3, with D hard to call. Per the germline V gene, CDR1 is SEHNR and CDR2 is FQNEAQ (reference sequence). V was shortened by 4 bases and J by 0 bases, with 10 bases between the two germline ends. The CDR3 has 15 residues. The CDR3 DNA follows: TGTGCCAGCAGCTCGGACCTATACTCTGGAAACACCATATATTTT. It specifies CASSSDLYSGNTIYF.

This sequence joins TRBV19 and TRBJ2-1, with 9 bases aligning to TRBD2. Germline loops: CDR1 LNHDA, CDR2 SQIVND (reference sequence). CDR3 length: 19 residues. The V gene end was trimmed by 7 bases and the J gene end by 4 bases; junction bases not matched to a gene: 20. CDR3 nucleotide sequence: TGTGCCAGTACCCACAAACCCCGTAGTGGCGGGAGGGGTTACAATGAGCAGTTCTTC. Its translation is CASTHKPRSGGRGYNEQFF.

Many counts were recorded for this clone. The chain recombines TRBV7-9 with TRBJ1-3; 7 bases are shared with TRBD1. The CDR3 extends over 17 amino acids. The germline gives CDR1 SEHNR, CDR2 FQNEAQ (reference sequence). V trimming: 5 bases; J trimming: 0 bases; junction bases outside the gene matches: 10. CDR3 nucleotides: TGTGCCAGCAGCCTATGGATAGGGGGCCGCTCTGGAAACACCATATATTTT. Its translation is CASSLWIGGRSGNTIYF. Combining the CDR3 with reference TRBV7-9 and TRBJ1-3 gives the whole variable domain DTGVSQNPRHKITKRGQNVTFRCDPISEHNRLYWYRQTLGQGPEFLTYFQNEAQLEKSRLLSDRFSAERPKGSFSTLEIQRTEQGDSAMYLCASSLWIGGRSGNTIYFGEGSWLTVV.

The chain has TRBV28 and TRBJ2-6, with D possibly TRBD1 on 5 matching bases. The CDR3 contains 15 residues. Germline V gene sequence: CDR1 MDHEN, CDR2 SYDVKM. V gave up 2 bases and J gave up 2 bases, with 7 bases separating them. The chain's CDR3 is CASSLQGTGANVLTF. The DNA of the CDR3 is TGTGCCAGCAGTTTACAGGGAACTGGGGCCAACGTCCTGACTTTC.

V usage is TRBV18 and J usage is TRBJ2-1; D perhaps matches TRBD1 (5 bases). The germline V gene has CDR1 KGHSH and CDR2 LQKENI. V was shortened by 2 bases and J by 7 bases, with 12 bases between the two germline ends. This CDR3 contains 14 residues. CDR3 sequence reads: CASSPFQGGNEQFF. CDR3 nucleotides: TGTGCCAGCTCACCATTTCAGGGTGGGAATGAGCAGTTCTTC.

The CDR3 spells CASRTGTSNQPQHF. The CDR3 coding sequence is TGTGCCAGTAGGACAGGGACAAGCAATCAGCCCCAGCATTTT. The genes are TRBV19 and TRBJ1-5, with 7 bases lining up with TRBD1. The CDR3 loop spans 14 amino acids. The V and J ends lost 6 bases and 1 base, in that order; junction bases with no gene match: 3. Germline V gene sequence: CDR1 LNHDA, CDR2 SQIVND (reference sequence).

The chain employs TRBV13 and TRBJ1-4, with D possibly being TRBD1 (5 bases). Germline V gives CDR1 PRHDT, CDR2 FYEKMQ (reference sequence). V was pared by 0 bases and J by 9 bases, with 8 bases between. The CDR3 loop spans 13 amino acids. CDR3 DNA sequence: TGTGCCAGCAGCTTAGGCCGGGGCAAAAAACTGTTTTTT. Translation: CASSLGRGKKLFF.

This chain joins TRBV15 and TRBJ2-7; D ambiguous. Germline loops: CDR1 LNHNV, CDR2 YYDKDF (reference sequence). V was pared by 1 base and J by 1 base, with 5 bases between. The CDR3 consists of 13 residues. This chain's CDR3 is CATSRVQSYEQYF. The CDR3 DNA is TGTGCCACCAGCAGAGTGCAGTCCTACGAGCAGTACTTC.

This chain uses TRBV28 with TRBJ2-3; a weak D match, TRBD2 (6 bases). The CDR3 extends over 15 amino acids. CDR1 and CDR2 from the germline V gene are MDHEN and SYDVKM. V was shortened by 6 bases and J by 0 bases, with 13 bases between the two germline ends. CDR3 protein: CASRLGGVSTDTQYF. CDR3 in DNA: TGTGCCAGCAGGCTCGGGGGTGTTAGCACAGATACGCAGTATTTT.

The chain links TRBV18 to TRBJ2-5, with D tentatively TRBD2 (6 bases). The V end lost 3 bases, the J end lost 5 bases, and 10 bases lay between the germline ends. The germline V gene has CDR1 KGHSH and CDR2 LQKENI. The CDR3 is 13 residues long. CDR3 in amino acids: CASSPGLMETQYF. CDR3 nucleotides: TGTGCCAGCTCACCGGGACTTATGGAGACCCAGTACTTC.

The rearrangement joins TRBV6-6 to TRBJ1-2; D is perhaps TRBD1 (6 bases). Germline V gene sequence: CDR1 MNHNY, CDR2 SVGAGI (reference sequence). V dropped 7 bases and J dropped 6 bases, with 18 bases sitting between them. The CDR3 has 14 amino acids. The CDR3 region is CASIDSVGANGYTF. CDR3 in DNA: TGTGCCAGCATAGATTCCGTGGGGGCGAATGGCTACACCTTC.

J is TRBJ1-3 and V is TRBV7-8, with TRBD1 matching over 7 bases. Per germline, CDR1 SGHVS and CDR2 FQNEAQ. CDR3 length: 16 amino acids. V trimming: 3 bases; J trimming: 1 base; junction bases outside the gene matches: 6. The CDR3 protein is CASSLATTGSGNTIYF. The CDR3 region has the DNA TGTGCCAGCAGCTTGGCAACGACAGGGTCTGGAAACACCATATATTTT.

The rearrangement links TRBV6-1 to TRBJ1-5; TRBD1 is a possible D gene (6 bases). There are 15 residues in the CDR3. The germline gives CDR1 MNHNS, CDR2 SASEGT. V was cut by 4 bases and J by 5 bases, with 15 bases left in between. The CDR3 region has the DNA TGTGCCAGCAGTGTTAGGGGGACACTCGATCAGCCCCAGCATTTT. Translation: CASSVRGTLDQPQHF.

The CDR3 here is CASSPPGLAPNNEQFF. CDR3 in DNA: TGTGCCAGCTCACCCCCCGGACTAGCGCCAAACAATGAGCAGTTCTTC. The chain employs TRBV18 and TRBJ2-1; 9 bases map to TRBD2. Germline V gene lookup returns CDR1 KGHSH and CDR2 LQKENI. With 3 bases clipped from V and 5 bases from J, the junction kept 8 bases outside the gene matches. There are 16 residues in the CDR3.